A single sample is the source of the 20 T cell receptor beta chains below, sequenced in a study of CD8+CD57+ T cells in acquired aplastic anemia (dated by TCRdb to between 2017 and 2018). The sequencer listed for this sample is Illumina HiSeq 2000. Genomic DNA served as template for TCR beta VDJ combination and CDR3 sequence profiling. TCRdb redid the processing of the public reads, applying fastp at Q25 and MiXCR, and retained in-frame beta chains. Duplicate CDR3 protein sequences are folded into a single record with the most common DNA and genes. Recorded for this sample are 95,000 to 120,000 distinct CDR3 sequences; 51% of them occurred a single time. The ten largest clonotypes hold 30% to 35% of the sample. The sample consisted of sorted CD4+, CD8+, or CD8+CD57+ T cells (not recorded which) from PBMCs. These receptors were collected from a human donor in good health, serving as a control.

V gene TRBV7-2 combines with J gene TRBJ1-2; D is unresolved. Trimming took off 1 base at V and 4 bases at J, with 10 bases between the two ends. The CDR3 sequence is 14 residues long. Per germline, CDR1 SGHTA and CDR2 FQGNSA. CDR3: CASSLGTNSYGYTF. The CDR3 DNA sequence: TGTGCCAGCAGCTTAGGTACCAATTCCTATGGCTACACCTTC.

This clonotype was seen a single time. This chain uses TRBV10-3 with TRBJ2-7; 11 bases are a match to TRBD2. CDR3 size: 15 residues. Germline V gene lookup returns CDR1 ENHRY and CDR2 SYGVKD. With 6 bases clipped from V and 3 bases from J, the junction kept 7 bases outside the gene matches. The CDR3 loop is CAISSTSGAIYEQYF. The DNA of the CDR3 is TGTGCCATCAGCTCGACTAGCGGGGCAATCTACGAGCAGTACTTC.

V gene TRBV7-9 combines with J gene TRBJ2-7; D uncertain. V dropped 5 bases and J dropped 4 bases, with 9 bases sitting between them. Germline V gives CDR1 SEHNR, CDR2 FQNEAQ (reference sequence). This CDR3 has 12 amino acids. Here the CDR3 reads CASSPNRYEQYF. The DNA for the CDR3 is TGTGCCAGCAGCCCCAACCGTTACGAGCAGTACTTC.

This clonotype has ten or more counts. The chain couples TRBV6-5 to TRBJ2-5; D is undetermined. The CDR3 runs to 14 residues. V lost 4 bases and J 7 bases, leaving 16 bases between the germline ends. The germline gives CDR1 MNHEY, CDR2 SVGAGI. The chain's CDR3 is CASSWSSQEWTQYF. The DNA for the CDR3 is TGTGCCAGCAGTTGGAGTAGTCAAGAGTGGACCCAGTACTTC.

This clonotype was observed a few times. This sequence may be a read error, since a much larger clone differs from it by one base. The V and J genes are TRBV6-5 and TRBJ1-3, with unresolved D. Germline lookup yields CDR1 MNHEY and CDR2 SVGAGI. This CDR3 spans 16 amino acids. The CDR3 reads CASSYGSSASGNTMYF. In DNA, the CDR3 is TGTGCCAGCAGTTACGGTTCCTCAGCCTCTGGAAACACCATGTATTTT.

This clonotype was seen a single time. This chain joins TRBV12-3 or TRBV12-4 and TRBJ1-1; D is unclear. V lost 4 bases, J lost 2 bases, and 5 bases lay in between. The CDR3 covers 12 residues. The CDR3: CASSWANTEAFF. The CDR3 bases are TGTGCCAGCAGTTGGGCTAACACTGAAGCTTTCTTT.

The genes are TRBV7-3 and TRBJ2-1; D gene ambiguous. The CDR3 covers 13 residues. Germline V gene sequence: CDR1 SGHTA, CDR2 FQGTGA. The V gene lost 6 bases and the J gene lost 4 bases, with 10 bases spanning the gap. The CDR3 DNA is TGTGCCAGCAGGTCCGGGCCTTACAATGAGCAGTTCTTC. This sequence encodes CASRSGPYNEQFF.

V and J are TRBV9 and TRBJ2-3, with 7 bases matching TRBD2. The CDR3 consists of 15 residues. Germline CDR1 reads SGDLS; CDR2 reads YYNGEE. V shed 4 bases, J shed 5 bases, and the junction held 10 bases outside the gene matches. In DNA, the CDR3 is TGTGCCAGCAGCTTTTTGGGGTCTAGCGGAGATACGCAGTATTTT. Residues: CASSFLGSSGDTQYF.

The chain carries TRBV25-1 and TRBJ2-7; D remains unclear. CDR3 length equals 14 residues. Germline CDR1 is MGHDK and CDR2 is SYGVNS. With 5 bases removed from V and 3 bases from J, the gap between germline ends came to 14 bases. The CDR3 nucleotides are TGTGCCAGCAGTCCAGGCTCCTATGGCTACGAGCAGTACTTC. Translating it yields CASSPGSYGYEQYF.

This chain joins TRBV5-1 and TRBJ2-3; 7 bases agree with TRBD2. Germline CDR1 reads SGHRS; CDR2 reads YFSETQ. The CDR3 is 14 amino acids. The V and J ends lost 4 bases and 2 bases, in that order; junction bases with no gene match: 4. The CDR3 coding sequence is TGCGCCAGCAGCCAACTAGCGCACACAGATACGCAGTATTTT. Protein product: CASSQLAHTDTQYF.

The table lists this clonotype with many counts. The chain links TRBV12-3 or TRBV12-4 to TRBJ2-3, with 7 bases fitting TRBD2. CDR3 length equals 13 residues. The V segment lost 7 bases and the J segment 6 bases; nucleotides outside the gene matches: 7. CDR3 region: CASTGQGGDTQYF. DNA for the CDR3: TGTGCCAGCACAGGGCAGGGAGGGGATACGCAGTATTTT.

This clonotype was recorded at least ten times. The chain carries TRBV20-1 and TRBJ2-2, with 9 bases aligning to TRBD2. Trimming took 6 bases from V and 5 from J; bases not matched to a gene: 7. Germline V gives CDR1 DFQATT, CDR2 SNEGSKA (reference sequence). The CDR3 is 14 amino acids. The CDR3, as DNA: TGCAGTGCCGCGGGGGGGAATTGGACCGGGGAGCTGTTTTTT. This codes for CSAAGGNWTGELFF.

This clonotype was counted between two and nine times. This chain uses TRBV6-5 with TRBJ1-1, with TRBD1 matching 8 bases. The V segment lost 5 bases and the J segment 0 bases; nucleotides outside the gene matches: 8. The CDR3 totals 16 residues. Looked up from germline, CDR1 is MNHEY and CDR2 is SVGAGI. CDR3 region: CASSPKDRALNTEAFF. CDR3 nucleotides: TGTGCCAGCAGTCCCAAGGACAGGGCCTTGAACACTGAAGCTTTCTTT.

V gene TRBV2 combines with J gene TRBJ2-2; 11 bases match TRBD2. The CDR3 sequence is 15 residues long. With V trimmed by 8 bases and J by 4 bases, 6 bases remained unmatched. Germline lookup yields CDR1 SNHLY and CDR2 FYNNEI. Here the CDR3 reads CASRGLAGGTGELFF. In nucleotides, the CDR3 is TGTGCCAGCCGGGGGCTAGCGGGGGGCACCGGGGAGCTGTTTTTT.

The chain is built from TRBV19 and TRBJ1-6; 7 bases map to TRBD1. The V gene's germline CDR1 is LNHDA and CDR2 SQIVND (reference sequence). The CDR3 extends over 14 amino acids. V dropped 6 bases and J dropped 7; count of bases not matched to a gene: 6. In DNA, the CDR3 is TGTGCCAGTAGCAACACAGGGGTGAATTCACCCCTCCACTTT. This sequence encodes CASSNTGVNSPLHF.

In this sample, this clonotype turned up many times. The chain couples TRBV6-1 to TRBJ1-2, with a weak D call TRBD1 (5 bases). V was clipped by 6 bases and J by 8 bases, with 13 bases between them. Germline CDR1 MNHNS, CDR2 SASEGT. The length of the CDR3 is 12 residues. DNA of the CDR3: TGTGCCAGCAGCACGGGACGGGAGGGCTACACCTTC. As protein: CASSTGREGYTF.

The chain recombines TRBV2 with TRBJ1-2; a weak D match, TRBD1 (5 bases). The CDR3 consists of 14 residues. The germline gives CDR1 SNHLY, CDR2 FYNNEI. The germline V and J ends were trimmed by 8 bases and 2 bases, with 15 bases remaining between them. The CDR3 is CASVEETVNYGYTF. DNA for the CDR3: TGTGCCAGCGTCGAAGAGACAGTCAACTATGGCTACACCTTC. The full variable domain, its missing parts supplied by reference TRBV2 and TRBJ1-2, is EPEVTQTPSHQVTQMGQEVILRCVPISNHLYFYWYRQILGQKVEFLVSFYNNEISEKSEIFDDQFSVERPDGSNFTLKIRSTKLEDSAMYFCASVEETVNYGYTFGSGTRLTVV.

This clonotype was counted at least ten times. This rearrangement joins TRBV19 to TRBJ1-3, with D uncertain. The ends were cut back, 5 bases at V and 1 base at J, with 15 bases in the middle. The CDR3 runs 16 residues. Germline lookup yields CDR1 LNHDA and CDR2 SQIVND (reference sequence). The CDR3 is CASSFPLTGSGNTIYF. DNA for the CDR3: TGTGCCAGTAGTTTCCCCCTGACCGGATCTGGAAACACCATATATTTT.

The chain links TRBV29-1 to TRBJ2-7; 9 bases agree with TRBD1. Germline CDR1 is SQVTM and CDR2 is ANQGSEA. After removal of 4 bases from V and 4 bases from J, the junction contained 8 bases not matched to a gene. The CDR3 totals 14 residues. The CDR3 sequence: CSVAVDRGGYEQYF. CDR3 coding DNA: TGCAGCGTTGCGGTGGACAGGGGAGGGTACGAGCAGTACTTC.

This clonotype came up a few times. The chain links TRBV29-1 to TRBJ2-7; D might be TRBD2 (5 bases). Germline CDR1 and CDR2: SQVTM and ANQGSEA. Trimming removed 3 bases from V and 6 bases from J, with 12 bases in between. This CDR3 spans 12 amino acids. CDR3 region: CSVDSGRGEQYF. CDR3 nucleotides: TGCAGCGTTGACTCGGGTCGGGGCGAGCAGTACTTC.